Listed below are T cell receptor beta chains from one sample, sequenced in a study of technical replicates of blood from several donors. Clones were read by immunoSEQ multiplex PCR, and TCRdb kept only the in-frame ones, dropping some. The sample contains tens of thousands of clones, around nine tenths of which appear only once. Sequencing input: T cells isolated from PBMCs. All receptors come from a human donor in good health. The CDR3 runs from the conserved cysteine through the conserved F or W. Each record gives: J gene, D gene, clone size, V gene, CDR3 DNA, CDR3 protein. D genes are given only for firm matches. Size tells how often a clone was seen (once, few, many) or the class of an expanded clone, and some rows leave it out.

TRBJ1-5	.	once	TRBV27	TGTGCCAGCAGTTTATCGGATCAGGGTCAGCCCCAGCATTTT	CASSLSDQGQPQHF
TRBJ2-7	.	.	TRBV5-6	TGTGCCAGCAGCCTAGGACAGCCTCCCTACGAGCAGTACTTC	CASSLGQPPYEQYF
TRBJ2-3	.	.	TRBV30	TGTGCCTGGCGTGGACTCAGCCGAGATACGCAGTATTTT	CAWRGLSRDTQYF
TRBJ2-1	TRBD1	.	TRBV27	TGTGCCAGCAGTACCACCGGGACAGGGGCCGTCTACAATGAGCAGTTCTTC	CASSTTGTGAVYNEQFF
TRBJ2-1	.	.	TRBV7-6	TGTGCCAGCAGCTTAGTTTCAGGGGTAGGGGGCAATGAGCAGTTCTTC	CASSLVSGVGGNEQFF
TRBJ1-2	.	.	TRBV7-9	TGTGCCAGCAGCTTAGACGGGTTCTTAGGTGGCTACACCTTC	CASSLDGFLGGYTF
TRBJ2-7	.	.	TRBV7-9	TGTGCCAGCAGCCCAAAGGGTTACGTAGAGGACTTCAGCTACGAGCAGTACTTC	CASSPKGYVEDFSYEQYF
TRBJ2-5	.	.	TRBV4-2	TGTGCCAGCAGCCAAGAGGGCGGGAACCAGGAGACCCAGTACTTC	CASSQEGGNQETQYF
TRBJ2-5	TRBD2	.	TRBV7-3	TGTGCCAGCAGCTTAACTAGCGGGAGCAAAGAGACCCAGTACTTC	CASSLTSGSKETQYF
TRBJ1-2	.	.	TRBV5-6	TGTGCCAGCAGCTTGCTTAGTAGCTATGGCTACACCTTC	CASSLLSSYGYTF
TRBJ1-1	TRBD1	.	TRBV7-8	TGTGCCAGCAGCTTAGCGGTTTATGACAGGGGGTGGTTGGCTTTCTTT	CASSLAVYDRGWLAFF
TRBJ2-7	TRBD1	.	TRBV4-1	TGCGCCAGCAGCCAAGGACCGGGGACAGAACAGTACTTC	CASSQGPGTEQYF
TRBJ2-7	TRBD2	.	TRBV7-8	TGTGCCAGCAGCTTAGTCACTAGCGGGGTTATTTACGAGCAGTACTTC	CASSLVTSGVIYEQYF
TRBJ2-1	.	.	TRBV10-1	TGCGCCAGCAGTGAGGGAGGTGGTGAGCAGTTCTTC	CASSEGGGEQFF
TRBJ2-3	.	.	TRBV29-1	TGCAGCGTTGGTACTACCTTCACAGATACGCAGTATTTT	CSVGTTFTDTQYF
TRBJ1-4	TRBD1	.	TRBV6-5	TGTGCCAGCAGTTCCTCGGGACAGCTAGAAAAACTGTTTTTT	CASSSSGQLEKLFF
TRBJ1-2	.	.	TRBV28	TGTGCCAGCAGCATCCAATCCCCTAACTATGGCTACACCTTC	CASSIQSPNYGYTF
TRBJ2-3	.	.	TRBV5-1	TGCGCCAGCAGCTTGGCACACACAGATACGCAGTATTTT	CASSLAHTDTQYF
TRBJ2-3	TRBD2	.	TRBV30	TGTGCCTGGAGTCGCGTTATAGCGGGGGGGCAGGGGTATTTT	CAWSRVIAGGQGYF
TRBJ1-1	TRBD1	.	TRBV5-1	TGCGCCAGCAGCCCGGGACAGGGGACTGAAGCTTTCTTT	CASSPGQGTEAFF
TRBJ2-5	.	.	TRBV27	TGTGCCAGCAAGAGTAGCCTGGAGACCCAGTACTTC	CASKSSLETQYF
TRBJ2-1	.	.	TRBV5-8	TGTGCCAGCAGCGGGGGGGCACGGGAGCAGTTCTTC	CASSGGAREQFF
TRBJ2-7	.	.	TRBV5-1	TGCGCCAGCAAGGAGGACGGGAGCTACGAGCAGTACTTC	CASKEDGSYEQYF
TRBJ1-2	TRBD1	.	TRBV19	TGTGCCAGTAGTATAATGGGGACAGGTGGCTACACCTTC	CASSIMGTGGYTF
TRBJ2-1	TRBD2	.	TRBV7-9	TGTGCCAGCATCGGACTAGCGGGGTACAATGAGCAGTTCTTC	CASIGLAGYNEQFF
TRBJ1-1	.	.	TRBV28	TGTGCCAGCAGTTTACCGTCGACAGTTGAAGCTTTCTTT	CASSLPSTVEAFF
TRBJ2-7	.	.	TRBV4-1	TGCGCCAGCAGCCAAGCCGGGAAATACGCCTCCTACGAGCAGTACTTC	CASSQAGKYASYEQYF
TRBJ2-5	.	.	TRBV11-2	TGTGCCAGCAGCTTATGGCCCCAGCAAGAGACCCAGTACTTC	CASSLWPQQETQYF
TRBJ1-5	.	.	TRBV5-1	TGCGCCAGCAGCTTCAACCCAGGGGATAGCAATCAGCCCCAGCATTTT	CASSFNPGDSNQPQHF
TRBJ1-1	.	.	TRBV10-1	TGCGCCAGCAGTGGCCGGGACAACCGTAGGAATGAAGCTTTCTTT	CASSGRDNRRNEAFF
TRBJ2-7	TRBD1	.	TRBV6-5	TGTGCCAGCAGCCGGACAGGGTACGAGCAGTACTTC	CASSRTGYEQYF
TRBJ2-7	.	.	TRBV11-2	TGTGCCAGCAGCCCAATTACGGGGTTGGCCTACGAGCAGTACTTC	CASSPITGLAYEQYF
TRBJ1-5	.	.	TRBV7-9	TGTGCCAGCAGCTTAGAGGGAGTCGGCAATCAGCCCCAGCATTTT	CASSLEGVGNQPQHF
TRBJ1-4	.	.	TRBV12-5	TGTGCTAGTGGTTTGGTAGTAGGGGTGCTTGCAACTAATGAAAAACTGTTTTTT	CASGLVVGVLATNEKLFF
TRBJ2-3	.	.	TRBV6-5	TGTGCCAGCAGCCTCGACTGGGTATCCACAGATACGCAGTATTTT	CASSLDWVSTDTQYF
TRBJ1-1	.	.	TRBV29-1	TGCAGCGTTATGGAGGGCTGGGTGAACACTGAAGCTTTCTTT	CSVMEGWVNTEAFF
TRBJ2-3	TRBD2	.	TRBV2	TGTGCCAGCAGGCGGACTAGCGGGGGAGATACGCAGTATTTT	CASRRTSGGDTQYF
TRBJ2-1	.	.	TRBV6-6	TGTGCCAGCAGTTTGGAGGCGCTCCGAGGTAACAATGAGCAGTTCTTC	CASSLEALRGNNEQFF
TRBJ2-7	.	once	TRBV9	TGTGCCAGCAGCGTAGCCACGGGCTACGAGCAGTACTTC	CASSVATGYEQYF
TRBJ2-7	.	.	TRBV28	TGTGCCAGCAGTTTGGAGTACGAGCAGTACTTC	CASSLEYEQYF
TRBJ2-7	.	.	TRBV16	TGTGCCAGCAGCCAATCTACCTACGAGCAGTACTTC	CASSQSTYEQYF
TRBJ2-1	.	.	TRBV10-1	TGCGCCAGCGAGGAGGACCTCCAGAGCTCCTACAATGAGCAGTTCTTC	CASEEDLQSSYNEQFF
TRBJ2-2	TRBD2	once	TRBV5-1	TGCGCCAGCAGCACAGGGACTAGCGGGACAGGGGAGCTGTTTTTT	CASSTGTSGTGELFF
TRBJ1-1	.	.	TRBV19	TGTGCCAGTACCACCGCGAGTCTTGGTGAAGCTTTCTTT	CASTTASLGEAFF
TRBJ1-5	TRBD1	.	TRBV5-1	TGCGCCAGCAGCTTGGGACAGGGGGGCCAGCCCCAGCATTTT	CASSLGQGGQPQHF
TRBJ2-7	TRBD1	.	TRBV7-9	TGTGCCAGCAGCTTAGTAGGGACAGTGGCCAACGAGCAGTACTTC	CASSLVGTVANEQYF
TRBJ2-1	TRBD1	.	TRBV6-1	TGTGCCAGCAGTGAATGGGGACAGTCTTCCTACAATGAGCAGTTCTTC	CASSEWGQSSYNEQFF
TRBJ2-7	TRBD2	.	TRBV2	TGTGCCAGCACAACCCTACGGTCTCCGGGAGGGCTAGCGCTTACCTACGAGCAGTACTTC	CASTTLRSPGGLALTYEQYF
TRBJ2-1	TRBD2	.	TRBV6-5	TGTGCCAGCAGACTTCTTGCGGGAGGGCCTAATGAGCAGTTCTTC	CASRLLAGGPNEQFF
TRBJ2-7	.	.	TRBV19	TGTGCCAGTAGTATGCCACGGGACACAGGTTTTGTCTACGAGCAGTACTTC	CASSMPRDTGFVYEQYF
TRBJ2-4	TRBD2	.	TRBV11-2	TGTGCCAGCAGCTTACTAGCGGGAGGTTACAAAAACATTCAGTACTTC	CASSLLAGGYKNIQYF
TRBJ1-2	.	.	TRBV5-1	TGCGCCAGCAGCTCCGGGGGGTTCAGGGGCTACACCTTC	CASSSGGFRGYTF
TRBJ2-7	TRBD1	.	TRBV27	TGTGCCAGCAGTTTTATAGACAGGGCAGGCTACGAGCAGTACTTC	CASSFIDRAGYEQYF